The 11 T cell receptor beta chains below come from one sample, sequenced in a study of blood T cell repertoires in COVID-19 (dated by TCRdb to about 2020). Libraries were constructed by the immunoSEQ multiplex PCR assay. The table comes from immuneACCESS by way of TCRdb, which keeps in-frame sequences with V and J called. Part of the clones is missing from these tables; in studies checked, under half for an unresolved V gene and the rest for unknown reasons. The sample profile shows around 450,000 clones; roughly 85% of them were found once. The ten largest clones represent approximately 2% of the sample. The sequencing sample was made of PBMCs or T cells enriched from blood (not recorded which). These receptors were collected from a woman aged 18-29 years with acute COVID-19.

V usage is TRBV19 and J usage is TRBJ1-1; D is unclear. V lost 1 base to trimming and J lost 0 bases, with 12 bases between them. Germline V gene lookup returns CDR1 LNHDA and CDR2 SQIVND (reference sequence). The CDR3 is made up of 16 amino acids. CDR3: CASSIGRRGLNTEAFF. In DNA form, the CDR3 reads TGTGCCAGTAGTATAGGTAGGCGAGGCTTGAACACTGAAGCTTTCTTT. The full variable domain, in which reference TRBV19 and TRBJ1-1 provide the parts outside the CDR3, is DGGITQSPKYLFRKEGQNVTLSCEQNLNHDAMYWYRQDPGQGLRLIYYSQIVNDFQKGDIAEGYSVSREKKESFPLTVTSAQKNPTAFYLCASSIGRRGLNTEAFFGQGTRLTVV.

The chain combines TRBV5-6 with TRBJ2-1; the match to TRBD1 covers 7 bases. This CDR3 has 15 residues. The J segment lost 6 bases and the V segment lost 2 bases, leaving 8 bases of the junction unmatched. CDR1 SGHDT and CDR2 YYEEEE come from the germline V gene. The CDR3 loop is CASSFKRGRGNEQFF. As DNA, the CDR3 is TGTGCCAGCAGCTTTAAGAGGGGGCGCGGCAATGAGCAGTTCTTC.

This chain uses TRBV3-1 (or the pseudogene TRBV3-2) with TRBJ1-6, with 7 bases fitting TRBD1. The CDR3 contains 15 residues. After removal of 0 bases from V and 6 bases from J, the junction contained 2 bases not matched to a gene. Germline CDR1 and CDR2: LGHDT and YNNKEL (reference sequence). As DNA, the CDR3 is TGTGCCAGCAGCCAAGAGGCAGGGGGTAATTCACCCCTCCACTTT. This encodes CASSQEAGGNSPLHF.

This clone has only one observation. The sample contains more than one DNA sequence encoding this CDR3. V usage is TRBV20-1 and J usage is TRBJ1-1; 8 nucleotides align to TRBD1. The ends lost 6 bases at V and 5 bases at J; junction bases unmatched: 2. The germline V gene encodes CDR1 DFQATT and CDR2 SNEGSKA (reference sequence). This CDR3 has 11 residues. The CDR3 is CSATGGTEAFF. The CDR3 nucleotides read TGCAGTGCCACAGGGGGAACTGAAGCTTTCTTT.

The V gene is TRBV5-1, the J gene TRBJ2-3; 9 nucleotides align to TRBD1. V lost 6 bases and J lost 3; bases outside the gene matches: 11. There are 16 residues in the CDR3. Germline values: CDR1 SGHRS, CDR2 YFSETQ. The CDR3 region is CASTFHRGPGTDTQYF. The CDR3, as DNA: TGCGCCAGCACCTTCCACAGGGGGCCGGGGACAGATACGCAGTATTTT. The full variable domain, rest sourced from reference TRBV5-1 and TRBJ2-3, is KAGVTQTPRYLIKTRGQQVTLSCSPISGHRSVSWYQQTPGQGLQFLFEYFSETQRNKGNFPGRFSGRQFSNSRSEMNVSTLELGDSALYLCASTFHRGPGTDTQYFGPGTRLTVL.

V and J are TRBV6-1 and TRBJ1-2; D unclear. Per the germline V gene, CDR1 is MNHNS and CDR2 is SASEGT. The V and J ends lost 3 bases and 5 bases respectively, with 4 bases between them. The CDR3 spans 11 residues. CDR3 amino acids: CASSDPYGYTF. DNA of the CDR3: TGTGCCAGCAGTGATCCTTATGGCTACACCTTC.

The V and J genes are TRBV6-5 and TRBJ1-3, with D unclear. Trimming stripped 0 bases from V and 0 bases from J, with 9 bases between. Per germline, CDR1 MNHEY and CDR2 SVGAGI. CDR3 length: 16 residues. CDR3: CASSYSRGYSGNTIYF. In DNA form, the CDR3 reads TGTGCCAGCAGTTACTCGAGAGGGTACTCTGGAAACACCATATATTTT.

The chain couples TRBV5-5 to TRBJ1-3; 7 nucleotides agree with TRBD1. The CDR3 sequence is 15 residues long. The trim removed 4 bases at V and 5 bases at J, leaving 9 bases unmatched. Per germline, CDR1 SGHKS and CDR2 YYEKEE (reference sequence). The CDR3 DNA reads as TGTGCCAGCAGCAATAAACCGGGACAGCGAAACACCATATATTTT. It yields the protein CASSNKPGQRNTIYF.

The chain has TRBV18 and TRBJ1-3; TRBD1 might be the D (5 bases). This CDR3 region has 14 residues. Germline values: CDR1 KGHSH, CDR2 LQKENI. V was pared by 6 bases and J by 4 bases, with 13 bases between. CDR3 DNA: TGTGCCAGCTCGGTGGACAAACAAGGAAACACCATATATTTT. Translation gives CASSVDKQGNTIYF.

The genes are TRBV2 and TRBJ2-1; 10 nucleotides align to TRBD1. The CDR3 has 15 residues. Per germline, CDR1 SNHLY and CDR2 FYNNEI. V lost 4 bases to trimming and J lost 4 bases; unmatched junction nucleotides: 4. This chain's CDR3 is CASSVGTGAYNEQFF. As DNA, the CDR3 is TGTGCCAGCAGTGTAGGGACAGGGGCTTACAATGAGCAGTTCTTC.

CDR3 nucleotides: TGTGCCAGCAGCTTGGACAGTTGGGAAAAACTGTTTTTT. This codes for CASSLDSWEKLFF. The chain couples TRBV5-5 to TRBJ1-4, with D uncertain. V was clipped by 0 bases and J by 8 bases, with 8 bases between them. The CDR3 consists of 13 residues. CDR1 and CDR2 (germline): SGHKS, YYEKEE (reference sequence). The variable domain in full, completed from reference TRBV5-5 and TRBJ1-4, reads DAGVTQSPTHLIKTRGQQVTLRCSPISGHKSVSWYQQVLGQGPQFIFQYYEKEERGRGNFPDRFSARQFPNYSSELNVNALLLGDSALYLCASSLDSWEKLFFGSGTQLSVL.